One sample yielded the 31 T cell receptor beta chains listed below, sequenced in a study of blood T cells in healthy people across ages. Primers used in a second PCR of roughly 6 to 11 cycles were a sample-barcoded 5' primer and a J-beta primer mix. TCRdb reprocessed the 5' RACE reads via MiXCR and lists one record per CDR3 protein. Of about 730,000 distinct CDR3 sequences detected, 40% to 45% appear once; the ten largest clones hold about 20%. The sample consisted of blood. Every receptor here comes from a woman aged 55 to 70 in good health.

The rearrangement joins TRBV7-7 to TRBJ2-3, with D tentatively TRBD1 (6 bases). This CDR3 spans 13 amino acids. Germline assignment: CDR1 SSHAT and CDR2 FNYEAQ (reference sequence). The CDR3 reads CASARGVTDTQYF. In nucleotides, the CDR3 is TGTGCTAGCGCCAGGGGAGTGACAGATACGCAGTATTTT.

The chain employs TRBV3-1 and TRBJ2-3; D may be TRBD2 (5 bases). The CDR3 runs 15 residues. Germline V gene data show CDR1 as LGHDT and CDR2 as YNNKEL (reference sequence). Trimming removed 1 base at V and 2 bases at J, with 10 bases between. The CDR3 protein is CASSQGTSNTDTQYF. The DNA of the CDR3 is TGTGCCAGCAGCCAAGGGACTTCTAACACAGATACGCAGTATTTT.

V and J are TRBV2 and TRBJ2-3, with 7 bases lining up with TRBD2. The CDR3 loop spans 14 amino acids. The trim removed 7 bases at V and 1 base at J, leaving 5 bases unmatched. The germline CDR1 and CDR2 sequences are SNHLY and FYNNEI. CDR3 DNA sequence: TGTGCCAGCAACCTCCTAGCGGGCACAGATACGCAGTATTTT. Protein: CASNLLAGTDTQYF. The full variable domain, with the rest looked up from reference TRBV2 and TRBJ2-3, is EPEVTQTPSHQVTQMGQEVILRCVPISNHLYFYWYRQILGQKVEFLVSFYNNEISEKSEIFDDQFSVERPDGSNFTLKIRSTKLEDSAMYFCASNLLAGTDTQYFGPGTRLTVL.

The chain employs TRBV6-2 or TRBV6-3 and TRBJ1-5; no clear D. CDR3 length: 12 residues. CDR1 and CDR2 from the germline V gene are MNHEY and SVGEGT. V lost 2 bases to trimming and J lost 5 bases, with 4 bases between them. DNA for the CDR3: TGTGCCAGCAGTTACAGGTATCAGCCCCAGCATTTT. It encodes CASSYRYQPQHF.

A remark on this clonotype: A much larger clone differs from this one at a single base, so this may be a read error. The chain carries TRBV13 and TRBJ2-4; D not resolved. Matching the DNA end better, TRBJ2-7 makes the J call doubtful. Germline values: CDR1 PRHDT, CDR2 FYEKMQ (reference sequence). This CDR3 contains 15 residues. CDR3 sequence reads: CTSSLGTEYSYEQYF. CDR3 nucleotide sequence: TGTACCAGCAGCTTAGGCACGGAATACTCCTACGAGCAGTACTTC.

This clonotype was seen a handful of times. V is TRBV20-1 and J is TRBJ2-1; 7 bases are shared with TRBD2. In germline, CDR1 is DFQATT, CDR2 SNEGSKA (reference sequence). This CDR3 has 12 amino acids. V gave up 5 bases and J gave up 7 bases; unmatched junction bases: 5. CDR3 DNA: TGCAGTGCTGAAAGACTAGCAAATGAGCAGTTCTTC. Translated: CSAERLANEQFF.

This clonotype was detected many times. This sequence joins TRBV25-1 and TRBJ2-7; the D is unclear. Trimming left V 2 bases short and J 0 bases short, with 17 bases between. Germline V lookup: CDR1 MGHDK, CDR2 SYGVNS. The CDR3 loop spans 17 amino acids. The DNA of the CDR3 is TGTGCCAGCAGTGAACCAATCGGACGTACGAGCTCCTACGAGCAGTACTTC. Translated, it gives CASSEPIGRTSSYEQYF.

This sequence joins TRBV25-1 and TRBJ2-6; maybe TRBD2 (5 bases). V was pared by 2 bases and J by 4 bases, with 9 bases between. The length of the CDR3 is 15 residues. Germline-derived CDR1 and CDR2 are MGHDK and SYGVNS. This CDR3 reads CASSEVRRGANVLTF. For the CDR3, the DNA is TGTGCCAGCAGTGAAGTTAGGAGGGGGGCCAACGTCCTGACTTTC. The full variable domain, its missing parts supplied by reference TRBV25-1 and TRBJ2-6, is EADIYQTPRYLVIGTGKKITLECSQTMGHDKMYWYQQDPGMELHLIHYSYGVNSTEKGDLSSESTVSRIRTEHFPLTLESARPSHTSQYLCASSEVRRGANVLTFGAGSRLTVL.

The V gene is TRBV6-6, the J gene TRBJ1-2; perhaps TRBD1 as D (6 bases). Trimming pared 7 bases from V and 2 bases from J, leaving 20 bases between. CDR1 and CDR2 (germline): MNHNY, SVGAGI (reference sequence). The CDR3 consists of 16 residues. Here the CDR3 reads CASNGVAQGGNYGYTF. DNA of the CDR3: TGTGCCAGCAACGGGGTCGCACAGGGAGGGAACTATGGCTACACCTTC.

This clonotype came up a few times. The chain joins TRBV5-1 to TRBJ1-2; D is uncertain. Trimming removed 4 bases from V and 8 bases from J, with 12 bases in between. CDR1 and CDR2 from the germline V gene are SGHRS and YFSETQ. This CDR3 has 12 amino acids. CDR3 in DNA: TGCGCCAGCAGCCAACTCGGGGAGGGCTACACCTTC. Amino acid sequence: CASSQLGEGYTF.

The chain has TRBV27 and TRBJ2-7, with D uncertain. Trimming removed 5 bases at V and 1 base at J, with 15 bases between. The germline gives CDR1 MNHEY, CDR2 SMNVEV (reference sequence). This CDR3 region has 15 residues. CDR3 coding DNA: TGTGCCAGCAGTCCCTCCCTCGGCAGTTCCTACGAGCAGTACTTC. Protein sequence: CASSPSLGSSYEQYF.

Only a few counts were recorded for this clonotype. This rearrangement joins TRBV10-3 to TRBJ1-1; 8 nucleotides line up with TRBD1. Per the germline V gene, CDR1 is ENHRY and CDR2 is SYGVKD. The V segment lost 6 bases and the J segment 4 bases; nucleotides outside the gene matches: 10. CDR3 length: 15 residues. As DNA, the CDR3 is TGTGCCATCAGCTCAGCAGGGGGCCGGGGCACTGAAGCTTTCTTT. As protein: CAISSAGGRGTEAFF.

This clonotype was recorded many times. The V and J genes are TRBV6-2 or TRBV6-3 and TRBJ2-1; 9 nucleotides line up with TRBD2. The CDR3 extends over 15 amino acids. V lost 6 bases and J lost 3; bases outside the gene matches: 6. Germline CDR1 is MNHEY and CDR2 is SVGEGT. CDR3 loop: CASRASGIIYNEQFF. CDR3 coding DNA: TGTGCCAGCAGGGCTAGCGGGATCATCTACAATGAGCAGTTCTTC.

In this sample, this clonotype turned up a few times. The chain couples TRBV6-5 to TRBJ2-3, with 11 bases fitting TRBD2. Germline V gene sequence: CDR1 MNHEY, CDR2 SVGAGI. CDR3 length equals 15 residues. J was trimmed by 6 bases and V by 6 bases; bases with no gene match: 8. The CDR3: CASRQLAGAGDTQYF. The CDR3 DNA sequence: TGTGCCAGCAGACAACTAGCGGGAGCTGGGGATACGCAGTATTTT.

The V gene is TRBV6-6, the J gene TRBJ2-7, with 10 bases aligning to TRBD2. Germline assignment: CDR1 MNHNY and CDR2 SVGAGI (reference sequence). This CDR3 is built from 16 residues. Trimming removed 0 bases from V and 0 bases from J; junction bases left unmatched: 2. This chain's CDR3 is CASSYSTSGSSYEQYF. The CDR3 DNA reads TGTGCCAGCAGTTACTCGACTAGCGGGTCCTCCTACGAGCAGTACTTC.

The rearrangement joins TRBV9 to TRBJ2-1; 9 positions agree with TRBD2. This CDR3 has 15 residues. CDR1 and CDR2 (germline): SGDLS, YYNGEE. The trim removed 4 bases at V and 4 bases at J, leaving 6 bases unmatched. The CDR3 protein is CASSPGTSLYNEQFF. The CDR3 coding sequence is TGTGCCAGCAGCCCCGGGACTAGCTTATACAATGAGCAGTTCTTC.

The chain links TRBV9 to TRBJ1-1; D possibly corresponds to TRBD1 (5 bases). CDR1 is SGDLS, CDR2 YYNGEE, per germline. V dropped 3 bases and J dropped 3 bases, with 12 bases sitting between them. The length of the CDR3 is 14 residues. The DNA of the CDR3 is TGTGCCAGCAGCGGACCGACAGAGGACACTGAAGCTTTCTTT. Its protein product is CASSGPTEDTEAFF.

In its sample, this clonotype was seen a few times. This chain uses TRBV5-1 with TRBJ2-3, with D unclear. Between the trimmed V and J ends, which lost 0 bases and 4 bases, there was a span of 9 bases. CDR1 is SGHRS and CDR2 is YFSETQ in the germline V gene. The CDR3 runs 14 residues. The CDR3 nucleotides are TGCGCCAGCAGCTTGGGTGACGGTGCAGATACGCAGTATTTT. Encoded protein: CASSLGDGADTQYF.

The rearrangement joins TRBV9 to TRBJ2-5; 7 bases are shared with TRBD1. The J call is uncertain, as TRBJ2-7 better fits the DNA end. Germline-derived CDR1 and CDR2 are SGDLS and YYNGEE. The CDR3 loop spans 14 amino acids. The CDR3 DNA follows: TGTGCCAGCAGCGCTCCGGGACAGAACTACGAGCAGTACTTC. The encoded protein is CASSAPGQNYEQYF.

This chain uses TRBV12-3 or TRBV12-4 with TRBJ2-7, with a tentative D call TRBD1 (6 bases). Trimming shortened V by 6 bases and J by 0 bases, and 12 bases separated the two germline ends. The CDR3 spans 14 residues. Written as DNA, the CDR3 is TGTGCCAGCAGAAAGGAAGGGGGCTCCTACGAGCAGTACTTC. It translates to CASRKEGGSYEQYF.

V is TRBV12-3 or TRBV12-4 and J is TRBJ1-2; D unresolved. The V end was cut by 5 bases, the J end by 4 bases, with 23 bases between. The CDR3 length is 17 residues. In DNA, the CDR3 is TGTGCCAGCAGTCCCCGTTCGGGTGGGCCTAAGAGCTATGGCTACACCTTC. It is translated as CASSPRSGGPKSYGYTF.

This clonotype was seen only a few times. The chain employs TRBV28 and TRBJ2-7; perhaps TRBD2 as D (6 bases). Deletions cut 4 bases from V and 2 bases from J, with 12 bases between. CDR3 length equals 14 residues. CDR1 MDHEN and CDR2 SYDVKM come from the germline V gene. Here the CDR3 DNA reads TGTGCCAGCAGTTCCACTAGCTACCCCTACGAGCAGTACTTC. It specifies CASSSTSYPYEQYF.

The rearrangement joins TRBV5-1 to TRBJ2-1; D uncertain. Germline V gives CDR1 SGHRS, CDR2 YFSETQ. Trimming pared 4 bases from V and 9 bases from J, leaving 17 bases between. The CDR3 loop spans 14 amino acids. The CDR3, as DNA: TGCGCCAGCAGCCCCTCGGTCCTTTTTGGTGAGCAGTTCTTC. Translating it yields CASSPSVLFGEQFF.

CDR3: CASSLWLPTDTQYF. CDR3 bases: TGTGCCAGCAGTTTATGGCTACCCACAGATACGCAGTATTTT. This chain joins TRBV27 and TRBJ2-3; D remains unclear. The germline V and J ends were trimmed by 1 base and 2 bases, with 7 bases remaining between them. This CDR3 comprises 14 residues. Germline values: CDR1 MNHEY, CDR2 SMNVEV (reference sequence).

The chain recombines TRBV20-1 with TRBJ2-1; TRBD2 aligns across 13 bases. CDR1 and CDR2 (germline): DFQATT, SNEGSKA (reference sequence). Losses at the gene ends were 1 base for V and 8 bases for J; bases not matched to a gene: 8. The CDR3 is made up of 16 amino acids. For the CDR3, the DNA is TGCAGTGCTAGAGGGGGACTAGCGGGAATGCTGGATGAGCAGTTCTTC. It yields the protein CSARGGLAGMLDEQFF.

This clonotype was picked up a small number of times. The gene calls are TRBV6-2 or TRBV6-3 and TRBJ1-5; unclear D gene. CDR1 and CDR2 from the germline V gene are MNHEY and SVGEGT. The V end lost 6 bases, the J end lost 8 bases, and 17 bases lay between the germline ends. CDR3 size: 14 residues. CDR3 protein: CASSPTVASKPQHF. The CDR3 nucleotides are TGTGCCAGCAGCCCTACAGTGGCTTCGAAGCCCCAGCATTTT.

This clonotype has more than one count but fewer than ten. In nucleotides, the CDR3 is TGTGCCAGCAGTTCCCCGACAGGTAACTACGAGCAGTACTTC. Protein sequence: CASSSPTGNYEQYF. J is TRBJ2-7 and V is TRBV12-3 or TRBV12-4; TRBD1 is a possible D gene (6 bases). V was pared by 4 bases and J by 3 bases, with 13 bases between. This CDR3 is built from 14 residues.

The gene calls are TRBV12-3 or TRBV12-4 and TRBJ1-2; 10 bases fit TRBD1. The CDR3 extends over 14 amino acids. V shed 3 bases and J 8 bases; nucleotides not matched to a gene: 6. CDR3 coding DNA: TGTGCCAGCAGTTTCGGGGGACAGGGGTGGGGCTACACCTTC. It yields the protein CASSFGGQGWGYTF.

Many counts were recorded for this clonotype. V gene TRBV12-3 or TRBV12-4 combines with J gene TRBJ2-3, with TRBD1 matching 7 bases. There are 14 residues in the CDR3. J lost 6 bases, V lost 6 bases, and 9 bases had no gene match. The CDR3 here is CASSPGGGGDTQYF. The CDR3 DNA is TGTGCCAGCAGCCCAGGGGGTGGCGGCGATACGCAGTATTTT.

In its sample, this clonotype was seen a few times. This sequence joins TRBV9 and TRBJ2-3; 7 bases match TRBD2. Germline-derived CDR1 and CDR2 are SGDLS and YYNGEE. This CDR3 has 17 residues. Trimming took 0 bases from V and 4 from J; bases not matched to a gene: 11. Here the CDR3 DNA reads TGTGCCAGCAGCGTAGCGGGGCGGGGGTCTTCAGCAGATACGCAGTATTTT. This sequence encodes CASSVAGRGSSADTQYF.

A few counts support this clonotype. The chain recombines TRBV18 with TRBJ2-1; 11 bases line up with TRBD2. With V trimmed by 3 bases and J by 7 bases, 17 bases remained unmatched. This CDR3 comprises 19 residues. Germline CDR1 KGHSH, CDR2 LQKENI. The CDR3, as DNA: TGTGCCAGCTCACCGCTCGTAGGACACCTTAGCGGGAGGGGGAATGAGCAGTTCTTC. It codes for CASSPLVGHLSGRGNEQFF.